This T cell receptor (beta chain) was identified during a study of tumor-infiltrating lymphocytes in oesophageal squamous cell carcinoma. This CDR3 region has 15 residues. Germline CDR1 and CDR2: MNHEY and SMNVEV (reference sequence). In TCRdb, the PCR reads were re-called with MiXCR into one record per CDR3 protein. The sample records some 15,000 distinct CDR3 sequences, 50% to 55% being singletons. V is TRBV27 and J is TRBJ2-3; D possibly uses TRBD1 or TRBD2 (6 bases each). The better agreement between TRBJ2-1 and the DNA end casts doubt on the J call. Sequenced: esophageal tumor tissue. The source of this sequence is a female donor with esophageal squamous cell carcinoma. The DNA of the CDR3 is TGTGCCAGCAAAAATCGGGGGCGAACCTACAATGAGCAGTTCTTC. It yields the protein CASKNRGRTYNEQFF.